A single sample gave rise to the 31 T cell receptor beta chains below, sequenced in a study of T-cell reconstitution after alpha-beta-depleted transplantation in children. Unique molecular identifiers were incorporated when the TCRbeta library was constructed. TCRdb ran MiXCR on the PCR reads and lists one entry per CDR3 protein. This sample has about 110,000 distinct CDR3 sequences; about 6% occur once, and the top ten carry 23%. The sample here was PBMCs, mostly from graft donor cells, taken 360 days after TCRalphabeta/CD19-depleted stem cell transplant. These receptors all stem from a male patient aged 2-15 years who had a stem cell transplant for acute lymphoblastic leukemia, so the T cells may come from the graft donor.

The rearrangement joins TRBV7-8 to TRBJ2-7, with D perhaps matching TRBD1 (5 bases). Germline assignment: CDR1 SGHVS and CDR2 FQNEAQ. The CDR3 covers 14 residues. Trimming cost V 2 bases and J 5 bases, with 13 bases left between them. CDR3 nucleotides: TGTGCCAGCAGCTTACACAGGTCAGGGAACGAGCAGTACTTC. Encoded protein: CASSLHRSGNEQYF.

As regards this clonotype: Just one base apart from a much larger clone, this may be a read error. The chain carries TRBV9 and TRBJ2-7; 11 bases line up with TRBD2. The CDR3 loop spans 14 amino acids. After removal of 6 bases from V and 9 bases from J, the junction contained 11 bases not matched to a gene. In germline, CDR1 is SGDLS, CDR2 YYNGEE. CDR3 DNA sequence: TGTGCCAGCACCCTTCATAGCGGGGGGGCCCCGCAGTACTTC. It specifies CASTLHSGGAPQYF. Filled out from reference TRBV9 and TRBJ2-7, the complete variable domain reads DSGVTQTPKHLITATGQRVTLRCSPRSGDLSVYWYQQSLDQGLQFLIQYYNGEERAKGNILERFSAQQFPDLHSELNLSSLELGDSALYFCASTLHSGGAPQYFGPGTRLTVT.

Ten or more counts support this clonotype. V usage is TRBV7-9 and J usage is TRBJ2-6, with TRBD2 as a possible D gene (6 bases). The CDR3 length is 16 residues. The V end was cut by 2 bases, the J end by 4 bases, with 12 bases between. From germline, CDR1 is SEHNR and CDR2 FQNEAQ (reference sequence). As DNA, the CDR3 is TGTGCCAGCAGCTTACCCTGGACTAACGGGGCCAACGTCCTGACTTTC. This sequence encodes CASSLPWTNGANVLTF.

This clonotype was counted a few times. CDR3 amino acids: CASSEGPTAGYDSPLHF. For the CDR3, the DNA is TGTGCCAGCAGTGAAGGACCGACAGCAGGATACGATTCACCCCTCCACTTT. The chain has TRBV6-1 and TRBJ1-6, with D possibly matching TRBD1 (5 bases). Between the trimmed V and J ends, which lost 1 base and 8 bases, there was a span of 18 bases. The germline CDR1 and CDR2 sequences are MNHNS and SASEGT. This CDR3 has 17 residues.

This clonotype has ten or more counts. The chain uses TRBV28 and TRBJ1-1; D remains ambiguous. From germline, CDR1 is MDHEN and CDR2 SYDVKM. The CDR3 is 12 residues long. Trimming left V 7 bases short and J 4 bases short, with 10 bases between. Here the CDR3 DNA reads TGTGCCAGCACGATCCGGGGCACTGAAGCTTTCTTT. Protein sequence: CASTIRGTEAFF.

This clonotype was found many times. The V call is TRBV20-1, the J call TRBJ1-1, with 7 nucleotides matching TRBD1. Trimming removed 0 bases from V and 5 bases from J; junction bases left unmatched: 9. CDR3 length: 15 residues. Germline loops: CDR1 DFQATT, CDR2 SNEGSKA (reference sequence). In DNA, the CDR3 is TGCAGTGCTAGAGATCCCTCGGACAGGAGAACTGAAGCTTTCTTT. It translates to CSARDPSDRRTEAFF.

The table lists this clonotype with a few counts. The chain combines TRBV24-1 with TRBJ2-7, with unresolved D. V lost 6 bases to trimming and J lost 5 bases, with 10 bases between them. The germline V gene encodes CDR1 KGHDR and CDR2 SFDVKD. The CDR3 extends over 12 amino acids. The chain's CDR3 is CATSTVEHEQYF. Here the CDR3 DNA reads TGTGCCACCAGTACGGTCGAGCACGAGCAGTACTTC.

This clonotype was detected many times. This chain uses TRBV6-1 with TRBJ1-1; 8 nucleotides line up with TRBD1. Germline-derived CDR1 and CDR2 are MNHNS and SASEGT. The V segment lost 6 bases and the J segment 1 base; nucleotides outside the gene matches: 4. This CDR3 comprises 14 residues. The CDR3, as DNA: TGTGCCAGCAGCCCTACAGGGGGGAACACTGAAGCTTTCTTT. Translated, it gives CASSPTGGNTEAFF.

This clonotype was recorded a few times. V and J are TRBV5-1 and TRBJ2-1; the match to TRBD2 covers 8 bases. CDR1 is SGHRS, CDR2 YFSETQ, per germline. The CDR3 spans 13 residues. Trimming at V came to 2 bases and at J to 5 bases, leaving 0 bases not matched to a gene. The CDR3 spells CASSFGGDNEQFF. The DNA of the CDR3 is TGCGCCAGCAGCTTCGGGGGGGACAATGAGCAGTTCTTC.

A remark on this clonotype: An end of the junction does not agree with germline; a read error may underlie this. This chain links TRBV12-3 or TRBV12-4 with TRBJ2-7; D perhaps matches TRBD2 (6 bases). The CDR3 extends over 12 amino acids. CDR3 in amino acids: CTSSFGGYEQYF. Here the CDR3 DNA reads TGTACCAGCAGTTTCGGGGGCTACGAGCAGTACTTC.

In its sample, this clonotype ranks as medium-sized. The V and J genes are TRBV15 and TRBJ1-1, with D possibly being TRBD1 (6 bases). Per germline, CDR1 LNHNV and CDR2 YYDKDF (reference sequence). The CDR3 contains 14 residues. Trimming removed 5 bases from V and 5 bases from J, with 15 bases in between. CDR3 protein: CATSLGGGETEAFF. The CDR3 bases are TGTGCCACCAGCCTTGGGGGGGGCGAGACTGAAGCTTTCTTT.

This clonotype appeared many times. The V and J genes are TRBV27 and TRBJ2-7, with D possibly being TRBD1 (6 bases). The CDR3 sequence is 14 residues long. Germline CDR1 is MNHEY and CDR2 is SMNVEV (reference sequence). Trimming removed 6 bases from V and 5 bases from J, with 17 bases in between. The CDR3 sequence is CASRLGTPGHEQYF. CDR3 coding DNA: TGTGCCAGCAGGCTCGGGACACCCGGCCACGAGCAGTACTTC.

This clonotype was counted at least ten times. The chain recombines TRBV11-2 with TRBJ2-7, with TRBD2 identical over 12 bases. CDR3 length equals 18 residues. CDR1 SGHAT and CDR2 FQNNGV come from the germline V gene. V shed 4 bases, J shed 0 bases, and the junction held 10 bases outside the gene matches. CDR3 sequence (DNA): TGTGCCAGCAGCTCGACCGGGACTAGCGGGCCGAGCTCCTACGAGCAGTACTTC. Amino acids: CASSSTGTSGPSSYEQYF.

This chain joins TRBV7-2 and TRBJ2-1, with 9 bases aligning to TRBD1. Germline assignment: CDR1 SGHTA and CDR2 FQGNSA. V shed 3 bases, J shed 1 base, and the junction held 4 bases outside the gene matches. CDR3 length: 16 amino acids. The CDR3 nucleotides read TGTGCCAGCAGCTTTAAACAGGGGGCGTCCTACAATGAGCAGTTCTTC. This gives the protein CASSFKQGASYNEQFF.

This clonotype was detected only a few times. The chain has TRBV7-8 and TRBJ2-1; no reliable D call. The V gene lost 3 bases and the J gene lost 8 bases, with 5 bases spanning the gap. The CDR3 consists of 11 residues. Germline V gene sequence: CDR1 SGHVS, CDR2 FQNEAQ. The CDR3 bases are TGTGCCAGCAGCTTTGGCGATGAGCAGTTCTTC. Its protein product is CASSFGDEQFF.

This clonotype was seen a handful of times. This sequence joins TRBV7-2 and TRBJ1-5, with unresolved D. Germline CDR1 and CDR2: SGHTA and FQGNSA. This CDR3 is built from 14 residues. V was shortened by 5 bases and J by 4 bases, with 12 bases between the two germline ends. This CDR3 is CASSGPFTNQPQHF. The CDR3 DNA is TGTGCCAGCAGCGGACCGTTTACAAATCAGCCCCAGCATTTT.

This clonotype was counted between two and nine times. The CDR3 DNA reads TGTGCCAGCAGCTTAGCCCGGACAGGGGGCTGGGAAGAGACCCAGTACTTC. Amino acid sequence: CASSLARTGGWEETQYF. V and J are TRBV7-2 and TRBJ2-5, with TRBD1 matching over 11 bases. CDR1 and CDR2 (germline): SGHTA, FQGNSA. J lost 3 bases, V lost 0 bases, and 6 bases had no gene match. The CDR3 runs to 17 residues.

This clonotype was picked up many times. The chain links TRBV4-3 to TRBJ2-7, with D perhaps matching TRBD2 (5 bases). V lost 4 bases, J lost 3 bases, and 7 bases lay in between. Per the germline V gene, CDR1 is LGHNA and CDR2 is YSLEER. The CDR3 runs 12 residues. CDR3: CASSPGGYEQYF. DNA for the CDR3: TGCGCCAGCAGCCCAGGAGGCTACGAGCAGTACTTC.

In its sample, this clonotype was seen a few times. V usage is TRBV7-6 and J usage is TRBJ1-2; D is unclear. The CDR3 has 14 amino acids. The V gene lost 3 bases and the J gene lost 6 bases, with 14 bases spanning the gap. The germline V gene encodes CDR1 SGHVS and CDR2 FNYEAQ. In DNA form, the CDR3 reads TGTGCCAGCAGCTTTTTAACTTCATCGCATGGCTACACCTTC. Translated, it gives CASSFLTSSHGYTF.

V and J are TRBV7-2 and TRBJ2-7, with D maybe TRBD1 (6 bases). Trimming took 5 bases from V and 0 from J, leaving 14 bases between them. There are 15 residues in the CDR3. The germline gives CDR1 SGHTA, CDR2 FQGNSA. DNA of the CDR3: TGTGCCAGCAGCCCGGTGGGGGCGGGCTCCTACGAGCAGTACTTC. This encodes CASSPVGAGSYEQYF.

J is TRBJ1-2 and V is TRBV7-9, with D unresolved. With 2 bases removed from V and 1 base from J, the gap between germline ends came to 8 bases. The CDR3 is 14 residues long. Per germline, CDR1 SEHNR and CDR2 FQNEAQ (reference sequence). The CDR3: CASSLIGLNYGYTF. CDR3 DNA: TGTGCCAGCAGCTTAATCGGCCTTAACTATGGCTACACCTTC.

The gene calls are TRBV30 and TRBJ2-1, with unresolved D. The CDR3 contains 16 residues. The germline CDR1 and CDR2 sequences are GTSNPN and SVGIG (reference sequence). The V end was cut by 3 bases, the J end by 6 bases, with 21 bases between. CDR3 protein: CAWREPGGPRSNEQFF. As DNA, the CDR3 is TGTGCCTGGAGGGAGCCCGGTGGGCCCCGAAGCAATGAGCAGTTCTTC.

CDR3 DNA sequence: TGCGCCAGCAGCCAAAGGCATACTAATGAAAAACTGTTTTTT. Translating it yields CASSQRHTNEKLFF. V is TRBV4-3 and J is TRBJ1-4; D unresolved. Germline-derived CDR1 and CDR2 are LGHNA and YSLEER. Trimming removed 2 bases at V and 2 bases at J, with 6 bases between. The CDR3 consists of 14 residues.

Many counts were recorded for this clonotype. V is TRBV4-3 and J is TRBJ1-5; D unresolved. Deletions cut 0 bases from V and 3 bases from J, with 0 bases between. CDR3 length equals 12 residues. Germline values: CDR1 LGHNA, CDR2 YSLEER. The chain's CDR3 is CASSQDNQPQHF. For the CDR3, the DNA is TGCGCCAGCAGCCAAGACAATCAGCCCCAGCATTTT.

In its sample, this clonotype was seen many times. The chain employs TRBV9 and TRBJ2-7, with 7 bases identical to TRBD2. This CDR3 spans 15 amino acids. Germline V gene sequence: CDR1 SGDLS, CDR2 YYNGEE. Losses at the gene ends were 3 bases for V and 5 bases for J; bases not matched to a gene: 11. The chain's CDR3 is CASSAGGLPFNEQYF. CDR3 DNA: TGTGCCAGCAGCGCCGGGGGACTACCTTTTAACGAGCAGTACTTC. Full variable domain (rest looked up from reference TRBV9 and TRBJ2-7): DSGVTQTPKHLITATGQRVTLRCSPRSGDLSVYWYQQSLDQGLQFLIQYYNGEERAKGNILERFSAQQFPDLHSELNLSSLELGDSALYFCASSAGGLPFNEQYFGPGTRLTVT.

V is TRBV6-2 or TRBV6-3 and J is TRBJ2-7; D remains ambiguous. Trimming took 11 bases from V and 0 from J, leaving 2 bases between them. The germline gives CDR1 MNHEY, CDR2 SVGEGT. The CDR3 consists of 9 residues. The CDR3 DNA reads TGTGCCGTCTCCTACGAGCAGTACTTC. As protein: CAVSYEQYF.

This chain connects TRBV27 to TRBJ2-1; 7 bases agree with TRBD2. The V gene end was trimmed by 0 bases and the J gene end by 0 bases; junction bases not matched to a gene: 2. Germline CDR1 is MNHEY and CDR2 is SMNVEV (reference sequence). The CDR3 is 16 residues long. In DNA form, the CDR3 reads TGTGCCAGCAGTTTATCTGCGGGAGACTCCTACAATGAGCAGTTCTTC. It encodes CASSLSAGDSYNEQFF.

This clonotype was observed at least ten times. The chain links TRBV5-6 to TRBJ2-7; tentatively, D is TRBD1 or TRBD2 (5 bases each). The CDR3 totals 15 residues. Trimming pared 0 bases from V and 5 bases from J, leaving 15 bases between. CDR1 and CDR2 (germline): SGHDT, YYEEEE. CDR3 in amino acids: CASSLGGRPGHEQYF. CDR3 nucleotide sequence: TGTGCCAGCAGCTTGGGGGGACGCCCAGGGCACGAGCAGTACTTC. Full variable domain (remainder filled in from reference TRBV5-6 and TRBJ2-7): DAGVTQSPTHLIKTRGQQVTLRCSPKSGHDTVSWYQQALGQGPQFIFQYYEEEERQRGNFPDRFSGHQFPNYSSELNVNALLLGDSALYLCASSLGGRPGHEQYFGPGTRLTVT.

The chain carries TRBV7-6 and TRBJ1-2; 7 positions match TRBD1. The V and J ends lost 5 bases and 0 bases, in that order; junction bases with no gene match: 6. Germline values: CDR1 SGHVS, CDR2 FNYEAQ. This CDR3 region has 15 residues. The chain's CDR3 is CASSEWDSPNYGYTF. The DNA for the CDR3 is TGTGCCAGCAGCGAGTGGGACAGTCCTAACTATGGCTACACCTTC.

The table lists this clonotype with a few counts. The genes are TRBV7-2 and TRBJ2-2; weak D call: TRBD2 (6 bases). The V end was cut by 5 bases, the J end by 3 bases, with 16 bases between. Per the germline V gene, CDR1 is SGHTA and CDR2 is FQGNSA. The CDR3 is 16 residues long. The CDR3 region has the DNA TGTGCCAGCAGCCCGTCGGGACTCCCTTACACCGGGGAGCTGTTTTTT. Protein: CASSPSGLPYTGELFF.

In its sample, this clonotype was seen a few times. This chain links TRBV20-1 with TRBJ1-2; 7 bases match TRBD1. The CDR3 contains 13 residues. With 2 bases clipped from V and 4 bases from J, the junction kept 4 bases outside the gene matches. Germline-derived CDR1 and CDR2 are DFQATT and SNEGSKA (reference sequence). For the CDR3, the DNA is TGCAGTGCTAGACAGGGGGGGATCTATGGCTACACCTTC. It specifies CSARQGGIYGYTF.